The 10 T cell receptor beta chains below all came from one sample that was sequenced in a study of blood T cells in healthy people across ages. It was with a sample-barcoded 5' primer and a J-beta primer mix that a second PCR of about 6 to 12 cycles was run. In TCRdb, the 5' RACE reads were re-called with MiXCR into one record per CDR3 protein. The table shows approximately 2,000,000 distinct CDR3 sequences, with approximately 39% occurring only once. Material: blood. These receptor sequences come from a human donor in good health.

The chain has TRBV6-6 and TRBJ1-2; 7 bases are a match to TRBD1. The CDR3 runs 14 residues. V lost 7 bases, J lost 4 bases, and 9 bases stayed unmatched. Germline-derived CDR1 and CDR2 are MNHNY and SVGAGI (reference sequence). CDR3 region: CASNRDSPIYGYTF. The DNA for the CDR3 is TGTGCCAGCAATCGGGACAGCCCAATCTATGGCTACACCTTC.

This clonotype has only one observation. This chain uses TRBV5-4 with TRBJ1-1, with 7 bases matching TRBD1. V was clipped by 3 bases and J by 5 bases; unmatched bases: 4. Looked up from germline, CDR1 is SGHNT and CDR2 is YYREEE (reference sequence). The CDR3 runs to 13 residues. The chain's CDR3 is CASSWGTATEAFF. The CDR3 region has the DNA TGTGCCAGCAGCTGGGGGACAGCTACTGAAGCTTTCTTT.

Worth noting for this clonotype: An end of the junction does not agree with germline; a read error may underlie this. The genes are TRBV5-1 and TRBJ2-1; the match to TRBD2 covers 9 bases. Germline CDR1 reads SGHRS; CDR2 reads YFSETQ. The CDR3 loop spans 15 amino acids. This CDR3 is CASSPVAGGRNVQFF. The CDR3 DNA is TGCGCCAGCAGCCCTGTGGCGGGGGGGCGAAATGTGCAGTTCTTC. Full variable domain (missing parts from reference TRBV5-1 and TRBJ2-1): KAGVTQTPRYLIKTRGQQVTLSCSPISGHRSVSWYQQTPGQGLQFLFEYFSETQRNKGNFPGRFSGRQFSNSRSEMNVSTLELGDSALYLCASSPVAGGRNVQFFGPGTRLTVL.

The rearrangement links TRBV29-1 to TRBJ1-2; no firm D call. The V and J ends lost 0 bases and 1 base respectively, with 12 bases between them. Germline V CDR1 and CDR2: SQVTM, ANQGSEA. The CDR3 runs 15 residues. CDR3 in DNA: TGCAGCGTTGAAGAAGGTGCGGGAATTAACTATGGCTACACCTTC. Its protein is CSVEEGAGINYGYTF.

The genes are TRBV28 and TRBJ1-2; no firm D call. Germline CDR1 reads MDHEN; CDR2 reads SYDVKM. The CDR3 is made up of 13 amino acids. V lost 8 bases and J lost 5, with 15 bases in between. DNA of the CDR3: TGTGCCAGCGCCTCGAGAGGCGTTTATGGCTACACCTTC. Protein sequence: CASASRGVYGYTF.

This clonotype was detected only a few times. This chain joins TRBV7-9 and TRBJ2-7; D remains ambiguous. This CDR3 comprises 12 residues. Germline V lookup: CDR1 SEHNR, CDR2 FQNEAQ (reference sequence). Trimming took 3 bases from V and 5 from J, leaving 8 bases between them. CDR3 loop: CASSFSSDEQYF. In DNA form, the CDR3 reads TGTGCCAGCAGCTTTTCGAGCGACGAGCAGTACTTC.

The chain carries TRBV29-1 and TRBJ1-2; weak D call: TRBD1 (5 bases). Trimming took 0 bases from V and 6 from J, leaving 17 bases between them. The CDR3 runs to 15 residues. Germline V gene data show CDR1 as SQVTM and CDR2 as ANQGSEA. The CDR3 coding sequence is TGCAGCGTTGAAGAAGGGGCAGGGAGGATACATGGCTACACCTTC. The encoded protein is CSVEEGAGRIHGYTF.

This clonotype was seen only a few times. The chain couples TRBV6-2 or TRBV6-3 to TRBJ2-3; no clear D gene. CDR3 length: 15 amino acids. Germline-derived CDR1 and CDR2 are MNHEY and SVGEGT. V was clipped by 3 bases and J by 0 bases, with 10 bases between them. The CDR3 sequence: CASSYDWGSTDTQYF. Written as DNA, the CDR3 is TGTGCCAGCAGTTATGATTGGGGAAGCACAGATACGCAGTATTTT.

The J gene is TRBJ2-7, the V gene TRBV15; 8 positions match TRBD1. V lost 3 bases, J lost 2 bases, and 6 bases stayed unmatched. The CDR3 has 15 residues. The germline CDR1 and CDR2 sequences are LNHNV and YYDKDF (reference sequence). CDR3 region: CATSRADRVTYEQYF. The CDR3 coding sequence is TGTGCCACCAGCAGGGCGGACAGGGTCACCTACGAGCAGTACTTC.

J is TRBJ1-2 and V is TRBV5-1; D is uncertain. The CDR3 is 14 amino acids. V was pared by 2 bases and J by 3 bases, with 11 bases between. Germline CDR1 SGHRS, CDR2 YFSETQ. DNA of the CDR3: TGCGCCAGCAGCTTAAAAGACACCTACTATGGCTACACCTTC. Its translation is CASSLKDTYYGYTF.